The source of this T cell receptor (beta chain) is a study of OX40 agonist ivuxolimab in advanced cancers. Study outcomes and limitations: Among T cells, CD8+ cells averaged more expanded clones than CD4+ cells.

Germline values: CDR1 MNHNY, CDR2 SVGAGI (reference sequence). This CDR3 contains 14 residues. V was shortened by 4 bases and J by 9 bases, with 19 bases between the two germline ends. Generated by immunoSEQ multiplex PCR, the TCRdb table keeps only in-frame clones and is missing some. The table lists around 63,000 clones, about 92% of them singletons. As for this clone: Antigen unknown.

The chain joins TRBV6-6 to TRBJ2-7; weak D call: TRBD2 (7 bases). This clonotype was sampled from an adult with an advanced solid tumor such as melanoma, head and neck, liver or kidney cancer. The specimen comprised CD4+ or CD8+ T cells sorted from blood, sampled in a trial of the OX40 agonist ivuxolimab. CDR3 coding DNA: TGTGCCAGCAGTTTCTTGAGGGGGGGCGAAGGGCAGTACTTC. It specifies CASSFLRGGEGQYF.